This T cell receptor (beta chain) comes out of a study of glioma-infiltrating T cells (dated by TCRdb to 2016 to 2018). Regarding the research as a whole: Low-grade gliomas were represented by WHO grade II oligodendrogliomas or astrocytomas, and glioblastomas were represented by WHO grade IV tumors that were sampled at initial rather than recurrent diagnosis. Dexamethasone was administered to glioma patients for six or fewer days before surgery. Sequencing coverage of roughly 4- to 11-fold of 900,000 to 1,000,000 peripheral T cells was targeted for blood libraries. Sequencing of TCR alpha- and beta-chain repertoires was performed on glioma tissue, on non-neoplastic brain tissue, and on matched peripheral blood mononuclear cells. To measure divergence between tissue and blood T-cell populations, each tissue-infiltrating repertoire was compared with the peripheral blood repertoire of the same patient. Three low-grade glioma patients, roughly eight primary glioblastoma patients, and three non-glioma patients who contributed non-neoplastic brain tissue made up the paired cohort. Study-wide conclusions, independent of this receptor: Group comparisons rested on small numbers: three non-neoplastic, three low-grade glioma and about 8 glioblastoma patients. Patients with low tissue-blood divergence were marked by a signature set of shared blood CDR3 motifs, and this signature set was depleted in highly divergent patients. Very few CDR3 sequences were shared between tissue and blood, attributed to high CDR3 diversity and limited sampling. VJ-independent divergence between tissue and blood was lower than expected in non-neoplastic patients but higher than expected in all gliomas, particularly low-grade gliomas.

The CDR3 measures 17 amino acids from cysteine to phenylalanine. The sequence is cut down to CDR3 DNA, 51 bases in frame from base 1. From a lookup of the germline V gene (reference sequence), CDR1 and CDR2 are GTSNPN and SVGIG. At the junction V is shortened by 0 bases and J by 0 bases, with 16 bases in between. Comment on this clonotype: The antigen it binds to is not known. Qualities for individual bases were not recorded, and no much larger clone is one base off.

Immediately after resection, surgical brain or tumor specimens were cryofrozen in liquid nitrogen, and peripheral blood cells were collected at the same time. TCR alpha and beta CDR3 regions were amplified with the iRepertoire nested amplicon-rescue multiplex PCR (arm-PCR) platform from RNA. One-step reverse transcription and amplification used about 100-400 ng of tissue mRNA or PBMC total RNA as input. Following bead purification, Illumina adapters were added through a secondary multiplex PCR, and the libraries were then gel-purified between 200 and 400 bp. The libraries contained internal 6-nucleotide barcodes that were used for demultiplexing. Libraries were sequenced on an Illumina MiSeq with 2x220 or 2x250 nucleotide paired-end reads. Concerning the study's data processing: Paired reads were merged with FLASH 1.2.11 and aligned to the GRCh37 human genome with BWA-MEM before extracting TRA and TRB reads. An IMGT-derived reference of cassette sequences and CDR3 motifs, with pseudogenes included, was used for V and J assignment. Reads were translated in three frames, and productive CDR3s were defined as those with a C...FGXG motif and no stop codons. A clonotype was defined as a unique combination of a V-J cassette pair and a CDR3 amino acid sequence. Reads were filtered by Hamming distance, with the threshold set by the sequence error rate of each sample in mapped regions. TCRdb ran its own pipeline on the public reads, namely fastp trimming at Q25 and MiXCR clone calling, and kept in-frame beta chains. Every distinct CDR3 protein forms one entry, paired with its most common genes and DNA. In this record, the V and J calls reflect TCRdb's handling and not the investigators' own analysis. The sample profile shows fewer than 500,000 distinct CDR3 sequences; 41% of them were found once. Around 12% of the sample is held by the ten biggest clonotypes.

Specimen: glioma tissue, nonneoplastic brain tissue, or PBMCs (not recorded which). The chain joins TRBV30 to TRBJ2-3; the D gene remains uncertain. The sequence was collected from a human donor with low-grade glioma or glioblastoma, undergoing nonglioma brain surgery, or in good health (not recorded which). The DNA sequence follows: TGTGCCTGGAGTGTAGTTGGCAGCCCGACTAGCACAGATACGCAGTATTTT. This encodes CAWSVVGSPTSTDTQYF.